The next 18 T cell receptor beta chains were all read from a single sample in a study of T cells in Graves' hyperthyroidism and ophthalmopathy. Researchers took RNA transcripts and amplified the TCR beta CDR3 regions from them. Initially, a first-round RT-PCR of the TCR CDR3 employed the HTBI primer set. TCRdb processed the multiplex PCR reads anew with MiXCR; each CDR3 protein has one entry. The sample includes 700,000 or so distinct CDR3 sequences, about 16% of them seen just once. Sequenced input: blood. All receptors derive from a man aged 18 to 30 with Graves' hyperthyroidism.

This clonotype was detected many times. Since a much larger clone is just one base distant, this may be a read error. The chain has TRBV27 and TRBJ2-5; the D gene is possibly TRBD1 (6 bases). The V end was cut by 3 bases, the J end by 2 bases, with 7 bases between. Germline assignment: CDR1 MNHEY and CDR2 SMNVEV (reference sequence). There are 13 residues in the CDR3. CDR3 loop: CASSFQGQETQYF. The DNA for the CDR3 is TGTGCCAGCAGTTTTCAGGGGCAAGAGACCCAGTACTTC.

V and J are TRBV20-1 and TRBJ1-3, with 9 bases matching TRBD1. The CDR3 totals 15 residues. The junction had 5 bases not matched to a gene; V was cut back by 5 bases and J by 0 bases. Looked up from germline, CDR1 is DFQATT and CDR2 is SNEGSKA (reference sequence). The CDR3 is CSAYRGQSSGNTIYF. The DNA of the CDR3 is TGCAGTGCTTACAGGGGGCAAAGCTCTGGAAACACCATATATTTT.

This clonotype was counted a few times. The J gene is TRBJ2-1, the V gene TRBV5-8; D may be TRBD1 or TRBD2 (5 bases each). Germline V gives CDR1 SGHTS, CDR2 YDEGEE. The CDR3 is 15 amino acids. V lost 3 bases to trimming and J lost 10 bases, with 20 bases between them. The CDR3 nucleotides are TGTGCCAGCAGCTCCCCGGGTTTTAGGGACGGGGAGCAGTTCTTC. Its translation is CASSSPGFRDGEQFF.

At least ten counts were recorded for this clonotype. The genes are TRBV18 and TRBJ1-2, with 8 nucleotides matching TRBD1. The CDR3 runs 17 residues. The germline V gene encodes CDR1 KGHSH and CDR2 LQKENI. V shed 2 bases, J shed 7 bases, and the junction held 15 bases outside the gene matches. This chain's CDR3 is CASSPLGGRTGSIGYTF. The CDR3 coding sequence is TGTGCCAGCTCACCATTAGGAGGACGGACAGGGAGTATTGGCTACACCTTC.

This clonotype appeared a few times. V gene TRBV30 combines with J gene TRBJ2-7; D unresolved. Germline CDR1 reads GTSNPN; CDR2 reads SVGIG (reference sequence). The length of the CDR3 is 11 residues. The ends were cut back, 2 bases at V and 4 bases at J, with 6 bases in the middle. CDR3 in amino acids: CAWSRVYEQYF. The CDR3, as DNA: TGTGCCTGGAGTAGGGTTTACGAGCAGTACTTC.

This clonotype was detected many times. The genes are TRBV7-9 and TRBJ2-3; D gene ambiguous. V was pared by 5 bases and J by 0 bases, with 15 bases between. Germline CDR1 is SEHNR and CDR2 is FQNEAQ (reference sequence). The CDR3 covers 16 residues. The CDR3 DNA follows: TGTGCCAGCAGCCCAGGTAGTGGAAGAAGCACAGATACGCAGTATTTT. It encodes CASSPGSGRSTDTQYF. The full variable domain, with the rest looked up from reference TRBV7-9 and TRBJ2-3, is DTGVSQNPRHKITKRGQNVTFRCDPISEHNRLYWYRQTLGQGPEFLTYFQNEAQLEKSRLLSDRFSAERPKGSFSTLEIQRTEQGDSAMYLCASSPGSGRSTDTQYFGPGTRLTVL.

This clonotype was counted a few times. Mismatch with germline at one junction end may stem from a read error. J is TRBJ2-1 and V is TRBV7-9; D is uncertain. From germline, CDR1 is SEHNR and CDR2 FQNEAQ (reference sequence). The CDR3 runs 11 residues. The CDR3 region is CAGSRDNEQFF. The CDR3 DNA is TGTGCCGGCAGCCGAGACAATGAGCAGTTCTTC.

This clonotype was seen at least ten times. The chain carries TRBV28 and TRBJ2-7; D is ambiguous. Per the germline V gene, CDR1 is MDHEN and CDR2 is SYDVKM. V dropped 4 bases and J dropped 2 bases, with 9 bases sitting between them. The CDR3 consists of 13 residues. In nucleotides, the CDR3 is TGTGCCAGCAGTTCCTCCGGACCCTACGAGCAGTACTTC. It is translated as CASSSSGPYEQYF.

This clonotype was detected only a few times. The chain uses TRBV20-1 and TRBJ2-1, with TRBD2 matching over 10 bases. The CDR3 loop spans 16 amino acids. V lost 2 bases, J lost 4 bases, and 8 bases stayed unmatched. Germline-derived CDR1 and CDR2 are DFQATT and SNEGSKA (reference sequence). Here the CDR3 DNA reads TGCAGTGCTAGACCCAAGACTAGCGGGCGGTACAATGAGCAGTTCTTC. It yields the protein CSARPKTSGRYNEQFF.

This clonotype showed up many times. The chain has TRBV12-3 or TRBV12-4 and TRBJ1-1, with unresolved D. Trimming took off 5 bases at V and 1 base at J, with 14 bases between the two ends. The CDR3 has 15 amino acids. CDR3: CASSLGRRGNTEAFF. The CDR3 coding sequence is TGTGCCAGCAGTCTTGGTCGGCGTGGGAACACTGAAGCTTTCTTT.

The genes are TRBV9 and TRBJ2-6; tentatively, D is TRBD1 (6 bases). The length of the CDR3 is 16 residues. Looked up from germline, CDR1 is SGDLS and CDR2 is YYNGEE. V gave up 0 bases and J gave up 5 bases, with 12 bases separating them. CDR3 region: CASSVDRVIRANVLTF. The CDR3 nucleotides are TGTGCCAGCAGCGTAGACAGGGTAATAAGGGCCAACGTCCTGACTTTC.

A remark on this clonotype: With a much larger clone just one base away, this may be a read error. The chain recombines TRBV2 with TRBJ2-3; a weak D match, TRBD1 (6 bases). CDR1 and CDR2 from the germline V gene are SNHLY and FYNNEI. The V gene lost 5 bases and the J gene lost 10 bases, with 22 bases spanning the gap. The CDR3 has 15 residues. The CDR3 reads CASSFPGVVRDAQYF. The CDR3, as DNA: TGTGCCAGCAGTTTTCCAGGGGTGGTTAGGGATGCGCAGTATTTT.

This clonotype has at least ten counts. This rearrangement joins TRBV5-1 to TRBJ2-1, with 7 bases identical to TRBD2. CDR1 and CDR2 (germline): SGHRS, YFSETQ. V shed 4 bases and J 0 bases; nucleotides not matched to a gene: 4. The CDR3 runs 15 residues. DNA of the CDR3: TGCGCCAGCAGCCTAAGCGGGGTCTCCTACAATGAGCAGTTCTTC. Protein sequence: CASSLSGVSYNEQFF.

The J gene is TRBJ1-5, the V gene TRBV24-1; D is unresolved. This CDR3 contains 15 residues. In germline, CDR1 is KGHDR, CDR2 SFDVKD. Trimming took 4 bases from V and 0 from J, leaving 9 bases between them. The CDR3 loop is CATSEGSVSNQPQHF. CDR3 sequence (DNA): TGTGCCACCAGTGAGGGGTCGGTTAGCAATCAGCCCCAGCATTTT.

The chain carries TRBV14 and TRBJ2-3; 14 bases line up with TRBD2. Germline loops: CDR1 SGHDN, CDR2 FVKESK. The CDR3 length is 14 residues. With V trimmed by 4 bases and J by 9 bases, 3 bases remained unmatched. The CDR3: CASSRGLAGATQYF. The DNA of the CDR3 is TGTGCCAGCAGCCGGGGACTAGCGGGAGCCACGCAGTATTTT.

This clonotype showed up many times. The V call is TRBV7-8, the J call TRBJ2-1; TRBD2 might be the D (7 bases). V lost 4 bases and J 0 bases, leaving 16 bases between the germline ends. CDR1 is SGHVS, CDR2 FQNEAQ, per germline. This CDR3 has 17 amino acids. The CDR3 region is CASSYPGRGNSYNEQFF. The DNA for the CDR3 is TGTGCCAGCAGCTACCCGGGGAGGGGGAACTCCTACAATGAGCAGTTCTTC.

The chain recombines TRBV11-3 with TRBJ2-5; D unresolved. CDR1 and CDR2 from the germline V gene are SGHNT and YENEEA. CDR3 length equals 14 residues. V dropped 3 bases and J dropped 1 base, with 9 bases sitting between them. CDR3 region: CASSFDGSQETQYF. The DNA of the CDR3 is TGTGCCAGCAGCTTTGATGGGTCCCAAGAGACCCAGTACTTC.

This clonotype has ten or more counts. The chain joins TRBV27 to TRBJ1-2; D unclear. This CDR3 region has 16 residues. V lost 4 bases and J lost 5, with 20 bases in between. Germline V gene data show CDR1 as MNHEY and CDR2 as SMNVEV (reference sequence). The chain's CDR3 is CASSSSRVGGRYGYTF. In DNA, the CDR3 is TGTGCCAGCAGTTCATCCCGGGTCGGTGGACGGTATGGCTACACCTTC.